This TCR beta chain was profiled in a study of blood T cell repertoires in COVID-19. Assay used: immunoSEQ multiplex PCR; TCRdb lists only in-frame clones, some missing. The sample consists of about 200,000 clones, 70% to 90% of them appearing once. The germline gives CDR1 MGHDK, CDR2 SYGVNS. The ends were cut back, 5 bases at V and 1 base at J, with 17 bases in the middle. This CDR3 region has 16 residues. The sequence was obtained from a woman of 80 years or more with acute or convalescent COVID-19. The chain has TRBV25-1 and TRBJ1-1; weak D call: TRBD1 (5 bases). Sequencing was performed on peripheral blood. The chain's CDR3 is CASSLWGRGPNTEAFF. The CDR3 coding sequence is TGTGCCAGCAGTTTATGGGGGAGGGGCCCGAACACTGAAGCTTTCTTT.